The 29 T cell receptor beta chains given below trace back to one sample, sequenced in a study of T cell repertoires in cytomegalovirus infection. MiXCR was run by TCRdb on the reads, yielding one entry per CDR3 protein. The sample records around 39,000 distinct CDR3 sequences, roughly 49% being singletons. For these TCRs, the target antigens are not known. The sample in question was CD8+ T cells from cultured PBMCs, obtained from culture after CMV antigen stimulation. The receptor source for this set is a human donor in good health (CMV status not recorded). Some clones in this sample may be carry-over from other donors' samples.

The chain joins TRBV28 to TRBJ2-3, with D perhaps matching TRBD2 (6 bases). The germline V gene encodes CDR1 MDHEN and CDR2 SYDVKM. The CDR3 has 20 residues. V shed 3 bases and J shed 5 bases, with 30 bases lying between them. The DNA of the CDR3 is TGTGCCAGCAGTTTTTTTCCGGGACTGCACTTTGCAGATTTAAAAGATACGCAGTATTTT. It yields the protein CASSFFPGLHFADLKDTQYF.

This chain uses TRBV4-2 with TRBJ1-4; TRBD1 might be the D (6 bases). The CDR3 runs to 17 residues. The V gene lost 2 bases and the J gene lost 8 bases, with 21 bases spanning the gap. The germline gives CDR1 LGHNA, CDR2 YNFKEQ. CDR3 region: CASSQFAGEVRDEKLFF. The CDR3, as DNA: TGTGCCAGCAGCCAATTCGCAGGGGAGGTAAGGGACGAAAAACTGTTTTTT.

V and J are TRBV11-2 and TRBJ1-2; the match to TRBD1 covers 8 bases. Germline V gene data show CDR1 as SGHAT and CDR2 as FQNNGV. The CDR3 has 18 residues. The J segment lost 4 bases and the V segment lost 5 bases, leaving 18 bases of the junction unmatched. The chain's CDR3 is CASSPLPISGGRLYGYTF. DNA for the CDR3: TGTGCCAGCAGCCCCCTACCCATATCAGGGGGCCGCCTCTATGGCTACACCTTC.

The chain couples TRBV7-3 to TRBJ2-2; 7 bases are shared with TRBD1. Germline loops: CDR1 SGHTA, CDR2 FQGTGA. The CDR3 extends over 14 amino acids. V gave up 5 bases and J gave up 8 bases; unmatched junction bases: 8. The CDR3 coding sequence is TGTGCCAGCAGCAACAGGGGCGATGATGGGGAGCTGTTTTTT. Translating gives CASSNRGDDGELFF.

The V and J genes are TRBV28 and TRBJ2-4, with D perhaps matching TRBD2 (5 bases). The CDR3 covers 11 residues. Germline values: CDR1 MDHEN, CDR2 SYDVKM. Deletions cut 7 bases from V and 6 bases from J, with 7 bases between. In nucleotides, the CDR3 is TGTGCCAGCACCCGGGGAAACATTCAGTACTTC. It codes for CASTRGNIQYF.

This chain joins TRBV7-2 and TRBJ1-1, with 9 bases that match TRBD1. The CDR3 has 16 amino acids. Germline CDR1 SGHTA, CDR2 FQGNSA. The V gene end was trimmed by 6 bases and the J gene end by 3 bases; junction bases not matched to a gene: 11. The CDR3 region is CASSSGQGRSYTEAFF. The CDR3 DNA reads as TGTGCCAGCAGTTCCGGACAGGGGAGGTCGTACACTGAAGCTTTCTTT.

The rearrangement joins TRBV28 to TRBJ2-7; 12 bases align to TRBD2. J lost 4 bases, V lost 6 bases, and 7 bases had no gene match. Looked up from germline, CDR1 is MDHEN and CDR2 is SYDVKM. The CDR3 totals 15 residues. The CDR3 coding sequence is TGTGCCAGCAGATTGACTAGCGGGAGTGGGTACGAGCAGTACTTC. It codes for CASRLTSGSGYEQYF.

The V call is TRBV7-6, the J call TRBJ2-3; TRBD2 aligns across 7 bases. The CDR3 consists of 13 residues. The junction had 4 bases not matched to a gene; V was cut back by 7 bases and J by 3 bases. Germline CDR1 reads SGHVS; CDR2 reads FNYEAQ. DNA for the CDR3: TGTGCCAGCATTGGGGAGGGAACAGATACGCAGTATTTT. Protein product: CASIGEGTDTQYF.

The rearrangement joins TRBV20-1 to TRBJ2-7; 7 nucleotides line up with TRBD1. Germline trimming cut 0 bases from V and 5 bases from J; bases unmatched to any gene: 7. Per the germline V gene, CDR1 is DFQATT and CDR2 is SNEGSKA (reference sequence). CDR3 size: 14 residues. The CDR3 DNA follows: TGCAGTGCTAGAGATGTGGACAGGTTTCACGAGCAGTACTTC. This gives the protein CSARDVDRFHEQYF.

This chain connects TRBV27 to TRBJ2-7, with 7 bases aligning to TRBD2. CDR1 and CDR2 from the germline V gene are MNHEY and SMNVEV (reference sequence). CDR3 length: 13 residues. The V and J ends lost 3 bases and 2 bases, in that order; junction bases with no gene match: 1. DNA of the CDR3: TGTGCCAGCAGTTTGGGACTAACCTACGAGCAGTACTTC. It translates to CASSLGLTYEQYF.

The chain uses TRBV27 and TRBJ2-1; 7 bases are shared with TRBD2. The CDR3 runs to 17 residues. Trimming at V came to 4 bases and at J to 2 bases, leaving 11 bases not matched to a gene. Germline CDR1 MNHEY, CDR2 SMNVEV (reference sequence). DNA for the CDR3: TGTGCCAGCAGTTCGTTAACGGGACTAAAAACCTACAATGAGCAGTTCTTC. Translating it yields CASSSLTGLKTYNEQFF.

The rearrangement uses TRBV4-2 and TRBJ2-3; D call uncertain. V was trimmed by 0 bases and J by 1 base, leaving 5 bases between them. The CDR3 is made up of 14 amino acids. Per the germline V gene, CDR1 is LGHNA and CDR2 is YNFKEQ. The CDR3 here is CASSQDGGTDTQYF. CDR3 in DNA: TGTGCCAGCAGCCAAGATGGGGGCACAGATACGCAGTATTTT.

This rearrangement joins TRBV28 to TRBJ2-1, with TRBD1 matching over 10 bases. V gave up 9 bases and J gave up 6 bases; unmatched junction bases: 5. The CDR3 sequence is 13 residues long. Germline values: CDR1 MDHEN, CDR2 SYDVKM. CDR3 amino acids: CASTGTGVNEQFF. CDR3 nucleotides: TGTGCCAGTACCGGGACAGGGGTCAATGAGCAGTTCTTC.

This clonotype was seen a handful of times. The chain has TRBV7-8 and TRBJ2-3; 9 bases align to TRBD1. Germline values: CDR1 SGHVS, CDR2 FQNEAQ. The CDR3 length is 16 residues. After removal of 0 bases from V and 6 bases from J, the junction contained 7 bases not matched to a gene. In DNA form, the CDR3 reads TGTGCCAGCAGCTTAGCCGGGACAGGGAGGCGCGATACGCAGTATTTT. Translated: CASSLAGTGRRDTQYF.

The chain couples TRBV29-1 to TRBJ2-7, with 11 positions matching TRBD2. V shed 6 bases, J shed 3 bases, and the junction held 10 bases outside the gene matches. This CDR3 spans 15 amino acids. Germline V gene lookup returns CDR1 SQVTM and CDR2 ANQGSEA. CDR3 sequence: CSVEGGTSGDYEQYF. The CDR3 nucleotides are TGCAGCGTGGAGGGGGGGACTAGCGGCGACTACGAGCAGTACTTC.

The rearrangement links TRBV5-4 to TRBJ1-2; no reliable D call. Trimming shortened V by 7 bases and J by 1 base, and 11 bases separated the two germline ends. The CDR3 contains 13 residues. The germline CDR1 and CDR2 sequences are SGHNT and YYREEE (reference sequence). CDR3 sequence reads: CASSGVLNYGYTF. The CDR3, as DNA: TGTGCCAGCTCCGGGGTGCTTAACTATGGCTACACCTTC.

CDR3 sequence (DNA): TGTGCCAGCTCACCCTCGACAGGGGGCTCACCCCTCCACTTT. Translation: CASSPSTGGSPLHF. V usage is TRBV18 and J usage is TRBJ1-6; 10 bases align to TRBD1. Per germline, CDR1 KGHSH and CDR2 LQKENI. J lost 10 bases, V lost 3 bases, and 3 bases had no gene match. This CDR3 is built from 14 residues.

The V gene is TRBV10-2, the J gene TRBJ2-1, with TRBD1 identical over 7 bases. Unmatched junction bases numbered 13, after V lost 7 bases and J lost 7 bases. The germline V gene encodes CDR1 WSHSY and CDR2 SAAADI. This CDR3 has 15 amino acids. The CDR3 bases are TGCGCCAGCACCCCGAGCAGGGGGATAAGGAATGAGCAGTTCTTC. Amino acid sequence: CASTPSRGIRNEQFF.

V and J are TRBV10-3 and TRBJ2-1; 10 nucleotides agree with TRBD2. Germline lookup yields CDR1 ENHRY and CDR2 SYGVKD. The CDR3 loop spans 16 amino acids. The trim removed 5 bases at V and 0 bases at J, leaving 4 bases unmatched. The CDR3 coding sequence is TGTGCCATCAGTCAACAGCGGGGGGGCTCCTACAATGAGCAGTTCTTC. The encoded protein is CAISQQRGGSYNEQFF.

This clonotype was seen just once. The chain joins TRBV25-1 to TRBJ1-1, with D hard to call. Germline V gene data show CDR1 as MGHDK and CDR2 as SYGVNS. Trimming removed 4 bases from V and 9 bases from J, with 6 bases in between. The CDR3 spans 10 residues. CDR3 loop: CASSGGQAFF. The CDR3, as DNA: TGTGCCAGCAGTGGCGGTCAAGCTTTCTTT.

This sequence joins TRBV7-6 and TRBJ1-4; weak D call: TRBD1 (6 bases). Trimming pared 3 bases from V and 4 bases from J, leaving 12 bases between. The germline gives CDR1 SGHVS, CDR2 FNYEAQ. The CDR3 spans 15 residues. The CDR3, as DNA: TGTGCCAGCAGCTTGGCGGACAGCTTTAATGAAAAACTGTTTTTT. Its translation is CASSLADSFNEKLFF.

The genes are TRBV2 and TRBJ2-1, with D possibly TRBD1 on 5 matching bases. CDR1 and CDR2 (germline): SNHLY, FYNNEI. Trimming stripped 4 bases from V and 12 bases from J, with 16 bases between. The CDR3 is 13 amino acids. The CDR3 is CASSGGVGRRQFF. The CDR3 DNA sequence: TGTGCCAGCAGTGGAGGTGTGGGGCGGAGGCAGTTCTTC.

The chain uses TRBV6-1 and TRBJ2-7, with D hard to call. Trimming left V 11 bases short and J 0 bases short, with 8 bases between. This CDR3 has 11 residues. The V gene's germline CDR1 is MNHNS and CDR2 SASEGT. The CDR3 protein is CAVEVSYEQYF. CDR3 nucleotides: TGTGCCGTAGAGGTCTCCTACGAGCAGTACTTC.

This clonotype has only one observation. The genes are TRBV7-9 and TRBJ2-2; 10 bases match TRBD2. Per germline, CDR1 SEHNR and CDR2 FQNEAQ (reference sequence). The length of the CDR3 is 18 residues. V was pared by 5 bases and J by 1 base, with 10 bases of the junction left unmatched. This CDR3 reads CASSSRLAGGLNTGELFF. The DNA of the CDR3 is TGTGCCAGCAGCAGCAGACTAGCGGGTGGTCTGAACACCGGGGAGCTGTTTTTT.

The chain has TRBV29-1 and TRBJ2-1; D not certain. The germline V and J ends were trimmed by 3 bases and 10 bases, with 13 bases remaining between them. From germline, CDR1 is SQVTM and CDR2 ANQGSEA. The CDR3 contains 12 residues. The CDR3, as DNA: TGCAGCGTTGAGGTGAGCCGACAAGAGCAGTTCTTC. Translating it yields CSVEVSRQEQFF.

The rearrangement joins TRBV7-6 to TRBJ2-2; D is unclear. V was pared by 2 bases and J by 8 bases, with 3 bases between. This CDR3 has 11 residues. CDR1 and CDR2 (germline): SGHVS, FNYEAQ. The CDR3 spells CASSLQGELFF. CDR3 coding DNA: TGTGCCAGCAGCTTACAAGGGGAGCTGTTTTTT.

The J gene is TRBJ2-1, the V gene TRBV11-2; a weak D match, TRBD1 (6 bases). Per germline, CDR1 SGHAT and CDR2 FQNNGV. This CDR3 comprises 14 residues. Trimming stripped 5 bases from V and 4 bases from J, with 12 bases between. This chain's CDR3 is CASSAETGYNEQFF. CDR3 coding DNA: TGTGCCAGCAGCGCGGAAACAGGGTACAATGAGCAGTTCTTC.

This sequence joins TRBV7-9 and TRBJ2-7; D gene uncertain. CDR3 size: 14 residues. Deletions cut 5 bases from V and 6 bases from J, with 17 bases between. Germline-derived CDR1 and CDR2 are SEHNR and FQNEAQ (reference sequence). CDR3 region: CASSPDRYPFEQYF. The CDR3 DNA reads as TGTGCCAGCAGCCCTGACCGTTACCCTTTCGAGCAGTACTTC.

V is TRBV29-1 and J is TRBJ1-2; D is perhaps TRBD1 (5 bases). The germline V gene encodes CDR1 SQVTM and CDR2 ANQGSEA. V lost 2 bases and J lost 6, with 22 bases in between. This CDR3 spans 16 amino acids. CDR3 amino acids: CSVEQGRKVLGDGYTF. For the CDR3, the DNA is TGCAGCGTTGAACAGGGTCGAAAAGTCCTTGGAGATGGCTACACCTTC.